This TCR beta chain was sequenced in a study of GPR56 and killer-like receptors on CD4 memory cells (dated 2019 in TCRdb). Regarding the complete study: According to the study's proposal, human CD4+ memory T-cell differentiation and cytokine production potential are marked by the progressive acquisition of KLRB1, KLRG1, GPR56 and then KLRF1. The study described its healthy blood donors as age-matched to the liver disease patients, who had a median age of about 64 years.

No count is recorded, but by frequency this clonotype is medium-sized (0.01 to 0.1%). Its antigen specificity is not known. Broad study findings and their caveats: Overlap of TCR repertoires was especially pronounced between late populations 4 and 5, and partly extended to population 3. Rather than full repertoires, only the 100 most expanded clones per population were included in the diversity and similarity analyses. Clones dominating late populations 4 and 5 were also found in early populations 1 and 2, which the authors took as evidence for linear differentiation. Low clonal frequency was observed in the marker-negative population, and a progressive increase in clonal frequency, with a corresponding decrease in TCRbeta diversity, was observed along the proposed pathway.

Reads for this sample came from an Illumina HiSeq 2500. Sequencing libraries were built by amplifying the recombined TCRbeta locus with a previously published PCR protocol. In the source study's methods: Any read whose average quality score fell below 30 was discarded, and IMSEQ was used to process the reads that remained. Each clonotype was defined by Vbeta gene, Jbeta gene and CDR3 amino acid sequence. The Morisita-Horn index, computed on the top 100 expanded clones, was used to quantify repertoire overlap between populations. Renyi diversity profiles, calculated on the top 100 expanded clones, were used to assess clonal diversity. TCRdb reanalyzed the reads, keeping one entry per CDR3 protein sequence and omitting DNA. The V and J calls follow TCRdb's processing rather than the paper's. The sample table gives about 2,400 distinct CDR3 sequences. Roughly 4% of the sample comes from the top ten. The CDR3 sequence holds 16 residues, the cysteine and phenylalanine included. No DNA is given. Via the germline V gene, CDR1 is SGHTA and CDR2 FQGNSA.

Prior to TCRbeta sequencing, five KLR/GPR56-defined CD4+ populations were enriched by fluorescence-activated cell sorting. To test a linear memory differentiation pathway, the researchers sequenced TCRbeta repertoires from five CD4+ T-cell subsets that were defined by expression of KLRB1, KLRG1, GPR56 and KLRF1. TCR-sequenced cells came from peripheral blood of healthy control individuals, reported as five donors in the TCRbeta analysis figure. Heparinized peripheral blood was collected, and every sample was processed within one hour of being retrieved. To isolate peripheral blood mononuclear cells, blood was diluted 1:2 in PBS and put through Biocoll density gradient centrifugation at room temperature. CD4+ T cells were enriched from freshly isolated PBMCs by magnetic sorting with anti-CD4 MicroBeads before flow sorting. A BD FACSAria II was used to sort CD4+ T cells enriched from PBMCs of healthy donors according to marker expression. Surface staining used anti-KLRB1 clone 191B8, anti-KLRF1 clone 4A4.D10 and anti-KLRG1 clone REA261 antibodies from Miltenyi Biotec.

Sequencing used memory CD4+ T cells from blood. Rearrangement joined TRBV7-2 to TRBJ2-7; absent DNA, TCRdb's TRBD2 call cannot be checked. This clonotype was sampled from a human donor in good health. Here the CDR3 is given as CASSLALLAGAIEQYF.